These T cell receptor beta chains were read from a single sample in a study of T cells expressing NK-cell markers. TCRdb re-called the 5' RACE reads, yielding one record per CDR3 amino acid sequence without DNA. In total, the table holds 500,000 to 700,000 distinct CDR3 sequences. Sequencing was carried out using blood T cells: a sorted CD56 or NKG2C T cell subset, CD4+ or CD8+ T cells, or bulk PBMC T cells (not recorded which). The receptors were gathered from a man aged 18 to 35 in good health. Both conserved end residues are part of each CDR3.

v_call	j_call	cdr3_aa
TRBV7-8	TRBJ2-3	CASSPQPGPSVGDTQYF
TRBV12-3/TRBV12-4	TRBJ2-5	CAVNRGQETQYF
TRBV5-1	TRBJ2-3	CASSLVKGSTDTQYF
TRBV20-1	TRBJ2-1	CSAPPPQAGVFTAVVEQFF
TRBV9	TRBJ2-7	CASSAPESSYEQYF
TRBV5-1	TRBJ2-1	CASSLSSESYNEQFF
TRBV12-3/TRBV12-4	TRBJ2-1	CASNKLYSEQFF
TRBV20-1	TRBJ2-1	CSARNSGGPNEQFF
TRBV29-1	TRBJ1-1	CSVVLEARANTEAFF
TRBV5-1	TRBJ2-2	CASSLRTSGAANTGELFF
TRBV7-9	TRBJ2-1	CASSFWAVAGDNEQFF
TRBV4-1	TRBJ1-2	CASSQGQVRDYGYTF
TRBV4-1	TRBJ1-1	CASSPFSQMNTEAFF
TRBV5-1	TRBJ2-1	CASSPASGSYNEQFF
TRBV3-1	TRBJ1-5	CASRASRGDQPQHF
TRBV11-2	TRBJ2-2	CASSSLLRDSEGTGELFF
TRBV15	TRBJ1-2	CATSPRTGVFVYGYTF
TRBV5-1	TRBJ2-5	CASAASEETQYF
TRBV20-1	TRBJ2-3	CSATSRAGVRTDTQYF
TRBV4-1	TRBJ2-6	CASSQVKGGPVGANVLTF
TRBV5-1	TRBJ1-3	CASSLVGESGNTIYF
TRBV2	TRBJ2-7	CAGVLAGAYEQYF
TRBV20-1	TRBJ2-3	CSPSRSIGSTDTQYF
TRBV28	TRBJ2-1	CASSFQTLGRHEQFF
TRBV6-1	TRBJ2-3	CASSETPGQSTDTQYF
TRBV4-3	TRBJ2-7	CASSQGSGGQYF
TRBV12-3/TRBV12-4	TRBJ2-7	CASSLQGGGYEQYF
TRBV5-6	TRBJ2-7	CASSLGLAETYEQYF
TRBV4-3	TRBJ1-1	CASSQRTGGFEAFF
TRBV9	TRBJ2-1	CASSVGVAGGRNNEQFF
TRBV10-1	TRBJ2-2	CASSEPPGELFF
TRBV9	TRBJ2-1	CASSVGRGDNEQFF
TRBV12-3/TRBV12-4	TRBJ2-5	CASSPPGRDSETQYF
TRBV7-9	TRBJ2-2	CASSPKTGGKTGELFF
TRBV12-3/TRBV12-4	TRBJ1-1	CASSPNHWTEMDTEAFF
TRBV20-1	TRBJ2-2	CSARSRGKNTGELFF
TRBV12-3/TRBV12-4	TRBJ2-3	CASSPGRADTQYF
TRBV20-1	TRBJ1-4	CSARDFVRNEKLFF
TRBV5-6	TRBJ2-1	CASSRGLSGSRDEQFF